The rows below give T cell receptor beta chains drawn from one sample of a study of cytomegalovirus exposure and HLA in healthy donors. Repertoires were generated with immunoSEQ multiplex PCR, while TCRdb's copy carries only in-frame clones and drops some. The sample yields over 200,000 clones, more than 75% seen once. What was sequenced was PBMCs. These receptors were obtained from a human donor in good health. Each CDR3 is given with its conserved first and last residue. A D gene is named only where the DNA matches it firmly. Clone sizes are given selectively: once, few, many, or a class where the clone is expanded.

abundance: .; d_gene: TRBD2; v_gene: TRBV10-3; j_gene: TRBJ2-5; CDR3nt: TGTGCCATCAGCCCTTGGACTAGCGGGAGAAAGACCCAGTACTTC; CDR3aa: CAISPWTSGRKTQYF
abundance: .; d_gene: TRBD2; v_gene: TRBV7-9; j_gene: TRBJ2-1; CDR3nt: TGTGCCAGCAGCTTACTAGCGGAAGAGAATGAGCAGTTCTTC; CDR3aa: CASSLLAEENEQFF
abundance: .; d_gene: TRBD1; v_gene: TRBV19; j_gene: TRBJ2-7; CDR3nt: TGTGCCAGTAGTACCTTACAGGGGTCGTTCCCTTCCGAGCAGTACTTC; CDR3aa: CASSTLQGSFPSEQYF
abundance: .; d_gene: .; v_gene: TRBV9; j_gene: TRBJ2-4; CDR3nt: TGTGCCAGCAGCGTAGCCGGCGCGGGAGCCAAAAACATTCAGTACTTC; CDR3aa: CASSVAGAGAKNIQYF
abundance: .; d_gene: .; v_gene: TRBV2; j_gene: TRBJ2-5; CDR3nt: TGTGCCAGCAGTGAACTGACAGCACAAGAGACCCAGTACTTC; CDR3aa: CASSELTAQETQYF
abundance: .; d_gene: .; v_gene: TRBV6-5; j_gene: TRBJ1-1; CDR3nt: TGTGCCAGCCGGAACACTGAAGCTTTCTTT; CDR3aa: CASRNTEAFF
abundance: .; d_gene: .; v_gene: TRBV7-9; j_gene: TRBJ2-1; CDR3nt: TGTGCCAGCAGCGCGCGCTTTGCGGTAAGCTCCTACAATGAGCAGTTCTTC; CDR3aa: CASSARFAVSSYNEQFF
abundance: .; d_gene: TRBD2; v_gene: TRBV5-4; j_gene: TRBJ2-1; CDR3nt: TGTGCCAGCAGCTCCATGAGCGGGAGTACACTCTACAATGAGCAGTTCTTC; CDR3aa: CASSSMSGSTLYNEQFF
abundance: .; d_gene: .; v_gene: TRBV6-5; j_gene: TRBJ1-2; CDR3nt: TGTGCCAGCAGTTACTCTCTTCTGGGGAGCTATGGCTACACCTTC; CDR3aa: CASSYSLLGSYGYTF
abundance: few; d_gene: .; v_gene: TRBV2; j_gene: TRBJ2-7; CDR3nt: TGTGCCAGCAGTGAAGGGCCCACCTACGAGCAGTACTTC; CDR3aa: CASSEGPTYEQYF
abundance: .; d_gene: .; v_gene: TRBV30; j_gene: TRBJ1-4; CDR3nt: TGTGCCTGGAGCGCCGAGAGGGTTCCCCATGAAAAACTGTTTTTT; CDR3aa: CAWSAERVPHEKLFF
abundance: .; d_gene: .; v_gene: TRBV6-6; j_gene: TRBJ2-4; CDR3nt: TGTGCCAGCAGTTATCCTGGTTCAGGCAAAAACATTCAGTACTTC; CDR3aa: CASSYPGSGKNIQYF
abundance: once; d_gene: .; v_gene: TRBV6-5; j_gene: TRBJ1-4; CDR3nt: TGTGCCAGCAGTTACACAGTCAATGAAAAACTGTTTTTT; CDR3aa: CASSYTVNEKLFF
abundance: .; d_gene: TRBD1; v_gene: TRBV19; j_gene: TRBJ2-5; CDR3nt: TGTGCCAGTAGAGAAGGGACAGGCCAAGAGACCCAGTACTTC; CDR3aa: CASREGTGQETQYF
abundance: .; d_gene: .; v_gene: TRBV10-3; j_gene: TRBJ1-5; CDR3nt: TGTGCCATCAGTGGCGGGGGCAATCAGCCCCAGCATTTT; CDR3aa: CAISGGGNQPQHF
abundance: .; d_gene: .; v_gene: TRBV2; j_gene: TRBJ2-7; CDR3nt: TGTGCCAGCAGTCCCCGGGCCTACGAGCAGTACTTC; CDR3aa: CASSPRAYEQYF
abundance: few; d_gene: TRBD1; v_gene: TRBV6-1; j_gene: TRBJ2-1; CDR3nt: TGTGCCAGCAGTGAAGTCACCCCGGACAGGGCTAGGGAGCAGTTCTTC; CDR3aa: CASSEVTPDRAREQFF
abundance: .; d_gene: .; v_gene: TRBV29-1; j_gene: TRBJ2-3; CDR3nt: TGCAGCGTTGCAGGGGGCACAGATACGCAGTATTTT; CDR3aa: CSVAGGTDTQYF
abundance: .; d_gene: .; v_gene: TRBV5-4; j_gene: TRBJ2-7; CDR3nt: TGTGCCAGCAGCTCTGTGTCCTACGAGCAGTACTTC; CDR3aa: CASSSVSYEQYF
abundance: .; d_gene: TRBD1; v_gene: TRBV28; j_gene: TRBJ1-5; CDR3nt: TGTGCCGGAGGAGGACAGGGGAAGAGTCAGCCCCAGCATTTT; CDR3aa: CAGGGQGKSQPQHF
abundance: .; d_gene: .; v_gene: TRBV18; j_gene: TRBJ2-1; CDR3nt: TGTGCCAGCTCACCATCGAGGAATGAGCAGTTCTTC; CDR3aa: CASSPSRNEQFF
abundance: .; d_gene: .; v_gene: TRBV2; j_gene: TRBJ1-3; CDR3nt: TGTGCCAGCTTTAGAAACACCATATATTTT; CDR3aa: CASFRNTIYF
abundance: once; d_gene: .; v_gene: TRBV30; j_gene: TRBJ1-1; CDR3nt: TGTGCCTGGAGTGTGCATTCTACGAACACTGAAGCTTTCTTT; CDR3aa: CAWSVHSTNTEAFF
abundance: .; d_gene: TRBD1; v_gene: TRBV7-2; j_gene: TRBJ1-5; CDR3nt: TGTGCCAGCAGAAGACAGGGGGAGCATCAGCCCCAGCATTTT; CDR3aa: CASRRQGEHQPQHF
abundance: .; d_gene: TRBD1; v_gene: TRBV19; j_gene: TRBJ2-7; CDR3nt: TGTGCCAGTAGTATTGACAGGGGGCACTCCTACGAGCAGTACTTC; CDR3aa: CASSIDRGHSYEQYF
abundance: .; d_gene: .; v_gene: TRBV6-5; j_gene: TRBJ2-3; CDR3nt: TGTGCCAGCAGTTATTCAATTAGCACAGATACGCAGTATTTT; CDR3aa: CASSYSISTDTQYF
abundance: .; d_gene: TRBD2; v_gene: TRBV4-3; j_gene: TRBJ2-3; CDR3nt: TGCGCCAGCAGCCAATCTTTCATAACGGGACTAGCGAACACAGATACGCAGTATTTT; CDR3aa: CASSQSFITGLANTDTQYF
abundance: .; d_gene: .; v_gene: TRBV6-6; j_gene: TRBJ2-5; CDR3nt: TGTGCCAGCAGTTACTCCTCCGGCCAAGAGACCCAGTACTTC; CDR3aa: CASSYSSGQETQYF
abundance: .; d_gene: TRBD2; v_gene: TRBV7-7; j_gene: TRBJ2-5; CDR3nt: TGTGCTAGCAGCCGGACTAGCGGGGAAGAGACCCAGTACTTC; CDR3aa: CASSRTSGEETQYF
abundance: .; d_gene: TRBD2; v_gene: TRBV13; j_gene: TRBJ2-1; CDR3nt: TGTGCCAGCAGCTTAGTAGGCGGGAGGGCACACTACTACAATGAGCAGTTCTTC; CDR3aa: CASSLVGGRAHYYNEQFF
abundance: once; d_gene: .; v_gene: TRBV7-6; j_gene: TRBJ2-2; CDR3nt: TGTGCCAGCAGTCCGATACTCCCGGGACAGAACACCGGGGAGCTGTTTTTT; CDR3aa: CASSPILPGQNTGELFF
abundance: few; d_gene: .; v_gene: TRBV7-2; j_gene: TRBJ2-3; CDR3nt: TGTGCCAGCAGCTTAGATTTTGCCGGCGGTACGCAGTATTTT; CDR3aa: CASSLDFAGGTQYF
abundance: .; d_gene: .; v_gene: TRBV7-9; j_gene: TRBJ2-7; CDR3nt: TGTGCCAGCAGCTTAGTGGAGGGGAAGCCCGCTCACGAGCAGTACTTC; CDR3aa: CASSLVEGKPAHEQYF
abundance: few; d_gene: .; v_gene: TRBV4-1; j_gene: TRBJ1-1; CDR3nt: TGCGCCAGCAGCCAAGAACGGGGGACTGAAGCTTTCTTT; CDR3aa: CASSQERGTEAFF
abundance: .; d_gene: TRBD1; v_gene: TRBV4-2; j_gene: TRBJ1-1; CDR3nt: TGTGCCAGCAGCCAAGACTTGGTGGCGGCAGGGGGCGGATACGAAGCTTTCTTT; CDR3aa: CASSQDLVAAGGGYEAFF
abundance: .; d_gene: TRBD2; v_gene: TRBV7-9; j_gene: TRBJ2-7; CDR3nt: TGTTCCAGCAGCTTAGCGGGAGTCGAGCAGTACTTC; CDR3aa: CSSSLAGVEQYF
abundance: few; d_gene: .; v_gene: TRBV7-9; j_gene: TRBJ2-3; CDR3nt: TGTGCCAGCAGCTCCTCTGGAGCAGATACGCAGTATTTT; CDR3aa: CASSSSGADTQYF
abundance: .; d_gene: .; v_gene: TRBV6-6; j_gene: TRBJ2-5; CDR3nt: TGTGCCAGCCTAGGTAGAAAGGGGCTCAAAGAGACCCAGTACTTC; CDR3aa: CASLGRKGLKETQYF
abundance: .; d_gene: .; v_gene: TRBV7-9; j_gene: TRBJ2-3; CDR3nt: TGTGCCAGCAGCCCCGCGCGGGATTTGGTGGCAGATACGCAGTATTTT; CDR3aa: CASSPARDLVADTQYF
abundance: few; d_gene: .; v_gene: TRBV7-2; j_gene: TRBJ2-3; CDR3nt: TGTGCCAGCAGCTTAGTCTCAGATACGCAGTATTTT; CDR3aa: CASSLVSDTQYF
abundance: .; d_gene: .; v_gene: TRBV20-1; j_gene: TRBJ2-1; CDR3nt: TGCAGTGGGTTTGCGAATGAGCAGTTCTTC; CDR3aa: CSGFANEQFF
abundance: .; d_gene: TRBD1; v_gene: TRBV6-6; j_gene: TRBJ1-2; CDR3nt: TGTGCCAGCAGCCGACAGGGTTCGGATGGCTACACCTTC; CDR3aa: CASSRQGSDGYTF
abundance: .; d_gene: TRBD2; v_gene: TRBV7-3; j_gene: TRBJ2-7; CDR3nt: TGTGCCAGCAGCCTGACTAGCGGATACGAGCAGTACTTC; CDR3aa: CASSLTSGYEQYF